This record covers a single T cell receptor beta chain. This sample is part of a study of control samples from healthy donors and cancer patients. V was trimmed by 7 bases and J by 1 base, leaving 10 bases between them. The germline V gene encodes CDR1 ENHRY and CDR2 SYGVKD. CDR3 length equals 13 residues. The assay was immunoSEQ multiplex PCR, and TCRdb's table has in-frame clones only and misses some. The repertoire holds 130,000 to 150,000 clones, with about 91% as singletons. The sequenced sample was blood. The V call is TRBV10-3, the J call TRBJ1-1; D possibly corresponds to TRBD1 (5 bases). The sequence was obtained from a man younger than 45 in good health. The CDR3 sequence: CAIIRDGNTEAFF. CDR3 DNA sequence: TGTGCCATCATTCGGGACGGGAACACTGAAGCTTTCTTT.